The subject of this entry is one T cell receptor beta chain. Its antigen is not yet known. No much larger clone is present one base from it, and per-base qualities are unavailable. Whole blood was collected in K2EDTA tubes by collaborating institutions according to the institutions' own protocols. Collaborator samples were shipped for TCRbeta analysis as frozen whole blood, isolated PBMCs, or DNA extracted from either sample type. The record originates from a study of blood T cell repertoires in COVID-19 (dated by TCRdb to the early 2020s). For the study in its entirety: The collaborator samples originated in the United States, Italy and Spain and spanned the acute and convalescent phases of COVID-19. The prospective study material was composed of cDNA or gDNA derived from T cells, B-cell-depleted T cells, or PBMCs. Deeply sampled blood TCRbeta repertoires from subjects exposed to, actively infected with, or recovered from COVID-19 were included in the dataset. The repertoires were released in a freely available public database meant as a resource for research on the immune response to SARS-CoV-2. Samples were obtained from the ongoing ImmuneRACE study (first 160 participants) and from some 1,300 subjects provided by 6 global collaborators. The sample metadata nearly always contained a de-identified subject ID, COVID-19 status, age in years and sex. HLA class I and class II types, where available, came from metadata supplied by the sample provider rather than from assay-based typing.

The CDR3 runs 9 amino acids, cysteine and phenylalanine included. Here the CDR3 DNA is all that survives: 27 bases in frame from base 1. The CDR1 and CDR2 encoded by the germline V gene are SNHLY and FYNNEI. The junction carries 3 bases between V and J, which are trimmed by 8 bases and 7 bases respectively. Overall results and qualifications from the work: The quantity of clinical and demographic metadata differed by source and by participant and was supplied without curation.

TCRbeta CDR3 regions were amplified from genomic DNA using the immunoSEQ Assay, a bias-controlled multiplex PCR. As for the original processing: The number of nucleated cells in each sample was estimated by amplification of reference gene primers within the assay. To quantify the absolute abundance of each unique TCRbeta CDR3 rearrangement, sequence reads were collapsed and filtered. For each sample, productive Simpson clonality was calculated as the square root of Simpson's diversity index over productive rearrangements. TCRdb obtained this table from immuneACCESS and retained in-frame rearrangements with V and J assigned. These tables miss some clones; where compared with another copy, unresolved V genes account for less than half of the shortfall, and the remainder is unexplained. V, J and clone size were drawn from that table, and D and trimming were deduced from the DNA. A total of around 170,000 clones appear in this sample, 80% to 90% of them only once. The ten largest make up over 7.5% of the sample.

This receptor was obtained from a man aged 50 to 59 with active or convalescent COVID-19. This receptor chain uses TRBV2 and TRBJ1-5, with the D gene uncertain. Sequencing was performed on peripheral blood. CDR3 reads: CASGQPQHF. The DNA reads TGTGCCAGCGGCCAGCCCCAGCATTTT.